Each of the 2 T cell receptor beta chains below was sequenced from the same sample in a study of identical twins. TCRdb recomputed calls from the 5' RACE reads with MiXCR, one row per CDR3 protein. The sample yields fewer than 350,000 distinct CDR3 sequences, roughly 8.6% seen once. The data also belong to a second study, concerning yellow fever vaccine responses in identical twins.

The sample comprised memory (CD45RO+) T cells sorted from blood. These receptors were taken from a young woman in good health.

This clonotype was seen more than once but under ten times. V and J are TRBV20-1 and TRBJ1-2; a possible D gene is TRBD1 (5 bases). The germline gives CDR1 DFQATT, CDR2 SNEGSKA (reference sequence). Deletions cut 4 bases from V and 4 bases from J, with 16 bases between. The CDR3 covers 14 residues. CDR3 protein: CSAKVRAGTYGYTF. In DNA, the CDR3 is TGCAGTGCTAAAGTTCGGGCAGGGACCTATGGCTACACCTTC.

This clonotype was recorded a few times. The chain combines TRBV28 with TRBJ2-1, with 9 nucleotides matching TRBD2. Trimming removed 4 bases from V and 7 bases from J; junction bases left unmatched: 17. CDR3 size: 18 residues. CDR1 is MDHEN and CDR2 is SYDVKM in the germline V gene. The CDR3 reads CASSSGPGREGPVNEQFF. For the CDR3, the DNA is TGTGCCAGCAGTTCAGGTCCTGGGCGGGAGGGCCCAGTTAATGAGCAGTTCTTC. The full variable domain, in which reference TRBV28 and TRBJ2-1 provide the parts outside the CDR3, is DVKVTQSSRYLVKRTGEKVFLECVQDMDHENMFWYRQDPGLGLRLIYFSYDVKMKEKGDIPEGYSVSREKKERFSLILESASTNQTSMYLCASSSGPGREGPVNEQFFGPGTRLTVL.